The 20 T cell receptor beta chains presented below share a single source sample, sequenced in a study of T cells after yellow fever vaccination. TCRdb re-called the 5' RACE reads through MiXCR, storing one row per CDR3 protein. The sample has roughly 150,000 distinct CDR3 sequences, 6.5% to 8.5% seen once. The material was CD4+ T cells sorted from PBMCs, obtained 5 days after the yellow fever booster vaccination. The receptors derive from a man aged 25-45 years who received the YFV17D yellow fever vaccine.

As concerns this clonotype: Possible read error: a much larger clone is one base away. The genes are TRBV6-2 or TRBV6-3 and TRBJ2-2, with a possible D match to TRBD1 (5 bases). CDR3 size: 15 residues. The V gene lost 4 bases and the J gene lost 4 bases, with 13 bases spanning the gap. Per germline, CDR1 MNHEY and CDR2 SVGEGT. CDR3 residues: CASSSWTTITGELFF. Here the CDR3 DNA reads TGTGCCAGCAGTTCCTGGACAACGATCACCGGGGAGCTGTTTTTT.

Many counts were recorded for this clonotype. V usage is TRBV25-1 and J usage is TRBJ2-7; D remains unclear. CDR1 and CDR2 from the germline V gene are MGHDK and SYGVNS. Trimming removed 2 bases at V and 9 bases at J, with 8 bases between. This CDR3 has 11 amino acids. The CDR3 sequence is CASSETQGQYF. CDR3 nucleotides: TGTGCCAGCAGTGAAACCCAAGGGCAGTACTTC.

This clonotype was observed at least ten times. The chain has TRBV21-1 and TRBJ2-7. TRBV21-1 is annotated as a pseudogene. The CDR3 runs 14 residues. CDR3 region: CASSKEVRTYEQYF. Here the CDR3 DNA reads TGTGCCAGCAGCAAAGAAGTCAGAACCTACGAGCAGTACTTC.

This clonotype was recorded at least ten times. The V gene is TRBV10-3, the J gene TRBJ2-7; weak D call: TRBD1 (5 bases). V lost 3 bases to trimming and J lost 3 bases, with 9 bases between them. Germline V gene sequence: CDR1 ENHRY, CDR2 SYGVKD. The CDR3 is made up of 13 amino acids. This chain's CDR3 is CAISDSTGYEQYF. CDR3 DNA: TGTGCCATCAGTGATTCAACAGGCTACGAGCAGTACTTC.

This clonotype has at least ten counts. The chain combines TRBV3-1 with TRBJ2-7; no firm D call. CDR3 length: 16 residues. V dropped 0 bases and J dropped 2 bases, with 14 bases sitting between them. Per the germline V gene, CDR1 is LGHDT and CDR2 is YNNKEL (reference sequence). This CDR3 is CASSQEPLTRAYEQYF. The CDR3 nucleotides are TGTGCCAGCAGCCAAGAGCCCTTAACGCGAGCCTACGAGCAGTACTTC.

This clonotype was detected ten times or more. The chain uses TRBV3-1 and TRBJ2-3; no clear D gene. CDR1 is LGHDT, CDR2 YNNKEL, per germline (reference sequence). The CDR3 has 12 residues. Trimming removed 4 bases from V and 8 bases from J, with 10 bases in between. The CDR3, as DNA: TGTGCCAGCAGCCCGGATTACCTTACGCAGTATTTT. Protein sequence: CASSPDYLTQYF.

In this sample, this clonotype turned up many times. V gene TRBV7-2 combines with J gene TRBJ2-4, with TRBD2 matching 10 bases. The J segment lost 6 bases and the V segment lost 2 bases, leaving 13 bases of the junction unmatched. Germline values: CDR1 SGHTA, CDR2 FQGNSA. The CDR3 runs to 18 residues. In nucleotides, the CDR3 is TGTGCCAGCAGCTTATCCCTAGCGGGAGTTCTCACAATAAACATTCAGTACTTC. It codes for CASSLSLAGVLTINIQYF.

This clonotype was seen ten or more times. The J gene is TRBJ1-6, the V gene TRBV28, with 8 bases lining up with TRBD1. Per germline, CDR1 MDHEN and CDR2 SYDVKM. The CDR3 spans 14 residues. The V and J ends lost 8 bases and 8 bases, in that order; junction bases with no gene match: 8. The CDR3 nucleotides are TGTGCCAGCTGGCCCGGACAGGGATATTCACCCCTCCACTTT. It translates to CASWPGQGYSPLHF.

This clonotype was seen many times. The chain is built from TRBV2 and TRBJ1-1; no clear D gene. V lost 7 bases to trimming and J lost 1 base, with 7 bases between them. The CDR3 has 12 amino acids. In germline, CDR1 is SNHLY, CDR2 FYNNEI. The CDR3 protein is CASNRANTEAFF. In nucleotides, the CDR3 is TGTGCCAGCAATCGGGCGAACACTGAAGCTTTCTTT.

This clonotype showed up many times. The chain is built from TRBV28 and TRBJ2-7; D gene ambiguous. The CDR3 has 14 residues. Per germline, CDR1 MDHEN and CDR2 SYDVKM. Trimming cost V 4 bases and J 7 bases, with 17 bases left between them. The CDR3 DNA follows: TGTGCCAGCAGTTACACCAGCCTATTACGAGAGCAGTACTTC. Residues: CASSYTSLLREQYF.

This clonotype was seen ten or more times. The V call is TRBV5-1, the J call TRBJ2-3; D not certain. The V end was cut by 0 bases, the J end by 6 bases, with 14 bases between. Germline loops: CDR1 SGHRS, CDR2 YFSETQ. This CDR3 comprises 15 residues. CDR3 residues: CASSLEGPSLDTQYF. In DNA form, the CDR3 reads TGCGCCAGCAGCTTGGAGGGCCCGAGCTTGGATACGCAGTATTTT.

This clonotype was picked up a small number of times. The V call is TRBV19, the J call TRBJ2-6; tentative D call: TRBD1 (5 bases). The CDR3 has 16 amino acids. V gave up 2 bases and J gave up 4 bases, with 12 bases separating them. Looked up from germline, CDR1 is LNHDA and CDR2 is SQIVND (reference sequence). The CDR3 DNA reads TGTGCCAGTAGTATAAGGACATCCCTCGGGGCCAACGTCCTGACTTTC. Translating gives CASSIRTSLGANVLTF.

This clonotype was counted many times. V and J are TRBV7-3 and TRBJ2-3, with a possible D match to TRBD2 (6 bases). This CDR3 is 14 amino acids long. The V end was cut by 4 bases, the J end by 6 bases, with 14 bases between. CDR1 is SGHTA, CDR2 FQGTGA, per germline. CDR3: CASSSGSGSDTQYF. CDR3 bases: TGTGCCAGCAGCTCCGGGTCCGGGAGCGATACGCAGTATTTT.

In this sample, this clonotype turned up many times. The chain combines TRBV24-1 with TRBJ2-1; 7 nucleotides line up with TRBD1. The ends lost 9 bases at V and 7 bases at J; junction bases unmatched: 8. The germline CDR1 and CDR2 sequences are KGHDR and SFDVKD. The CDR3 runs to 13 residues. The CDR3 coding sequence is TGTGCCACCTCCACCCCAGGGGGTAATGAGCAGTTCTTC. It yields the protein CATSTPGGNEQFF.

Ten or more counts support this clonotype. The CDR3 coding sequence is TGTGCCAGCCATAATGACAGCTATGGCTACACCTTC. Amino acids: CASHNDSYGYTF. This chain joins TRBV18 and TRBJ1-2; possibly TRBD1 for D (5 bases). V was pared by 8 bases and J by 4 bases, with 11 bases between. Germline CDR1 KGHSH, CDR2 LQKENI. The CDR3 has 12 amino acids.

This clonotype was seen ten or more times. V usage is TRBV10-3 and J usage is TRBJ2-3, with 8 bases fitting TRBD1. This CDR3 spans 18 amino acids. Trimming took 4 bases from V and 3 from J; bases not matched to a gene: 15. Germline V gene sequence: CDR1 ENHRY, CDR2 SYGVKD. The CDR3 spells CAISGSTPGGGGTDTQYF. In DNA, the CDR3 is TGTGCCATCAGTGGGTCTACACCAGGGGGCGGTGGAACAGATACGCAGTATTTT.

This clonotype was observed at least ten times. The chain recombines TRBV5-1 with TRBJ1-3, with D possibly TRBD1 on 5 matching bases. This CDR3 is built from 16 residues. Looked up from germline, CDR1 is SGHRS and CDR2 is YFSETQ. Trimming stripped 4 bases from V and 0 bases from J, with 14 bases between. The CDR3 DNA reads TGCGCCAGCAGCACCGACAGCTCCAACTCTGGAAACACCATATATTTT. Its translation is CASSTDSSNSGNTIYF.

In this sample, this clonotype turned up a few times. The J gene is TRBJ2-7, the V gene TRBV20-1, with D perhaps given as TRBD1 or TRBD2 (5 bases each). Germline V CDR1 and CDR2: DFQATT, SNEGSKA (reference sequence). CDR3 length equals 15 residues. Trimming took off 6 bases at V and 4 bases at J, with 22 bases between the two ends. The CDR3 DNA sequence: TGCAGTGCACGGGGCCGAGGCAGCAGACCTTACGAGCAGTACTTC. This gives the protein CSARGRGSRPYEQYF.

This clonotype was found many times. The genes are TRBV5-1 and TRBJ2-3; D might be TRBD2 (5 bases). The ends were cut back, 4 bases at V and 6 bases at J, with 9 bases in the middle. Looked up from germline, CDR1 is SGHRS and CDR2 is YFSETQ. The CDR3 has 12 residues. CDR3 DNA sequence: TGCGCCAGCAGCACCGACTACGATACGCAGTATTTT. Its translation is CASSTDYDTQYF.

There are many counts of this clonotype. The chain combines TRBV5-1 with TRBJ2-2, with unresolved D. CDR3 length: 14 residues. Trimming took 0 bases from V and 7 from J, leaving 10 bases between them. In germline, CDR1 is SGHRS, CDR2 YFSETQ. In nucleotides, the CDR3 is TGCGCCAGCAGCTTGGGTTTGGACGGCGGGGAGCTGTTTTTT. It translates to CASSLGLDGGELFF.